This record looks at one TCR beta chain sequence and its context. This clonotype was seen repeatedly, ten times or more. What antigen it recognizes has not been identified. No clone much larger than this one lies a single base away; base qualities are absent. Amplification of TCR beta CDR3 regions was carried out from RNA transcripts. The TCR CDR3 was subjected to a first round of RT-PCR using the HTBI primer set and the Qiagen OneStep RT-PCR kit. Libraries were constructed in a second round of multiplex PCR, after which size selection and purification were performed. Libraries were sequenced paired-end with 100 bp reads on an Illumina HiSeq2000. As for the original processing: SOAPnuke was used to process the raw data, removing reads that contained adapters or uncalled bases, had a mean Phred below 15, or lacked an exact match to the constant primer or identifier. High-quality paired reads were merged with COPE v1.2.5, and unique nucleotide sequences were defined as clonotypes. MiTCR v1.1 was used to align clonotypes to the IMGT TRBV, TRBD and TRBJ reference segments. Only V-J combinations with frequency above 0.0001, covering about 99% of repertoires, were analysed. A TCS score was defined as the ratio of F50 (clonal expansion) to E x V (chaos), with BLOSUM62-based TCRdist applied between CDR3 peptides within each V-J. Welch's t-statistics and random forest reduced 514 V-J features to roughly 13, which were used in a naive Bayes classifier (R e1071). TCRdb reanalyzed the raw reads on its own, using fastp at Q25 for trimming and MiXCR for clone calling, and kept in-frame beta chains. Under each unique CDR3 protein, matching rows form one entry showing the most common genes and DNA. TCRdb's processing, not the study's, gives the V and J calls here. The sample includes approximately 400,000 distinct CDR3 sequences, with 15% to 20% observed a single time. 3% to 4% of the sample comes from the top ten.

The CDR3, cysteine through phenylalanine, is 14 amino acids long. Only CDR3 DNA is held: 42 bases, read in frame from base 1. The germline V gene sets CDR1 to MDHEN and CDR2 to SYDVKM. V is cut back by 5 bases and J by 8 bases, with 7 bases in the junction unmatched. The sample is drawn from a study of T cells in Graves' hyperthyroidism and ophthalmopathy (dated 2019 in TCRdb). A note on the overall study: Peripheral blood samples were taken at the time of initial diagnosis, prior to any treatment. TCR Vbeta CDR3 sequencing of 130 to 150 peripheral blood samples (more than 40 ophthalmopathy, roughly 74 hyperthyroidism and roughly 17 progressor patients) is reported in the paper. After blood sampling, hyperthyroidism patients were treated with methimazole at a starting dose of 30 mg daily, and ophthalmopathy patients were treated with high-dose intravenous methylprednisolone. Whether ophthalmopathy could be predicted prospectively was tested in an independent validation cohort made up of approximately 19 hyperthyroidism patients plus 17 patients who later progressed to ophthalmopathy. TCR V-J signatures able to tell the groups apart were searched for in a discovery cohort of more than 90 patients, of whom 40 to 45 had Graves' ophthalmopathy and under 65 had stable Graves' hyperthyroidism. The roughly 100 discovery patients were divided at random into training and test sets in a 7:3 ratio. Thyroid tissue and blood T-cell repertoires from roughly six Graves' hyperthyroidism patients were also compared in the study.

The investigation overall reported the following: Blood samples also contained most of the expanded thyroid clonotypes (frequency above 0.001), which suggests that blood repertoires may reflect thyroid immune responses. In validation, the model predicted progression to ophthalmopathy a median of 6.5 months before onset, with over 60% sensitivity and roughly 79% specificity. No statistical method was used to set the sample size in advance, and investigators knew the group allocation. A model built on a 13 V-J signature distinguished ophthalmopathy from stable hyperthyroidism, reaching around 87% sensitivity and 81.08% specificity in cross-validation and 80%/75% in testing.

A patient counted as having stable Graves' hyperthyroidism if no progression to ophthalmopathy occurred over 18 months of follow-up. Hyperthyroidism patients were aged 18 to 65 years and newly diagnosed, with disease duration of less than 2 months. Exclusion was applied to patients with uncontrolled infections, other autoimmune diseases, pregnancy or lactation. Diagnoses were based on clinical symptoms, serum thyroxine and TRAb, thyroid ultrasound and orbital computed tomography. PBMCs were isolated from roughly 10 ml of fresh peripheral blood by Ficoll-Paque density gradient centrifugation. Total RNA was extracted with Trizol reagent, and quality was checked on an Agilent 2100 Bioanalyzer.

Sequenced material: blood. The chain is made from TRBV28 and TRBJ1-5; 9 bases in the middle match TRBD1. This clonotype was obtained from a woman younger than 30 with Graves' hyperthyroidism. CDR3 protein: CASSPGTGFKPQHF. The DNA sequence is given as TGTGCCAGCAGTCCCGGGACAGGGTTTAAGCCCCAGCATTTT.